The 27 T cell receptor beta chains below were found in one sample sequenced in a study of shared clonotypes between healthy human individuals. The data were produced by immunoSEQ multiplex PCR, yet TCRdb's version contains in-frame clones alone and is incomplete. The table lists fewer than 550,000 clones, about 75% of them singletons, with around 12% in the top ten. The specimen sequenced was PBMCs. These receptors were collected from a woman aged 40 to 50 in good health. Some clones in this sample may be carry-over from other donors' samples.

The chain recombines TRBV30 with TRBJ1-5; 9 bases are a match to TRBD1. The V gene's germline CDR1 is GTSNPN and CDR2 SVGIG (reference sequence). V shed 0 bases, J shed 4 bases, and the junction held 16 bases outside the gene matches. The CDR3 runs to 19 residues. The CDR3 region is CAWSVLIRVEGQGNQPQHF. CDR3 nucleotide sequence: TGTGCCTGGAGTGTACTAATTCGGGTGGAGGGACAGGGTAATCAGCCCCAGCATTTT.

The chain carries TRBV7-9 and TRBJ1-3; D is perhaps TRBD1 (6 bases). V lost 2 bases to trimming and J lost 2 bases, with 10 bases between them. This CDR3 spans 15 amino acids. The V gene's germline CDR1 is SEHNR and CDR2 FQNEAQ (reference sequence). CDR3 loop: CASSLIGGAGNTIYF. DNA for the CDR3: TGTGCCAGCAGCTTAATCGGGGGCGCTGGAAACACCATATATTTT.

This chain's CDR3 is CASSPRDVAYEQYF. The CDR3 coding sequence is TGTGCCAGCAGCCCGCGGGACGTAGCCTACGAGCAGTACTTC. The genes are TRBV9 and TRBJ2-7, with D perhaps matching TRBD2 (6 bases). V lost 4 bases and J lost 2, with 13 bases in between. The V gene's germline CDR1 is SGDLS and CDR2 YYNGEE. The CDR3 is 14 residues long.

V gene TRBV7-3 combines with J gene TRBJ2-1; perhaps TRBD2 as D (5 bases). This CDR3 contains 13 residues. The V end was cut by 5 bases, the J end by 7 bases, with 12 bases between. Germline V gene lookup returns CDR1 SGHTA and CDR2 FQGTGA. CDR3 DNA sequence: TGTGCCAGCAGCGGAGGTAGTGGTAATGAGCAGTTCTTC. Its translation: CASSGGSGNEQFF.

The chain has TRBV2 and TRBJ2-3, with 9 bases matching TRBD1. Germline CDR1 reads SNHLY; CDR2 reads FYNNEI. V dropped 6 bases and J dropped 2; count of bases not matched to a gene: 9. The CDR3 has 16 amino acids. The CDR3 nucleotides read TGTGCCAGCAGAAGGGACAGGGAAACTCCCACAGATACGCAGTATTTT. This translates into CASRRDRETPTDTQYF.

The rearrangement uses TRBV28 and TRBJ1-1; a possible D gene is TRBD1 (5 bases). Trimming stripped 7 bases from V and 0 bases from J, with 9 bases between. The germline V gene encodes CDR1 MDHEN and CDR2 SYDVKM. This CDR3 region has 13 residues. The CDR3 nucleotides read TGTGCCAGCACGGGGACCCTGAACACTGAAGCTTTCTTT. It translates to CASTGTLNTEAFF.

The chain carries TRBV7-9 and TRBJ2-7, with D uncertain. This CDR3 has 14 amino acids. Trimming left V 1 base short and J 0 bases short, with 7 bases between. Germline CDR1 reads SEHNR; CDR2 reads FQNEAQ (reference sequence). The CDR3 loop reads CASSLVVSSYEQYF. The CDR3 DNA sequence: TGTGCCAGCAGCTTAGTTGTGAGCTCCTACGAGCAGTACTTC.

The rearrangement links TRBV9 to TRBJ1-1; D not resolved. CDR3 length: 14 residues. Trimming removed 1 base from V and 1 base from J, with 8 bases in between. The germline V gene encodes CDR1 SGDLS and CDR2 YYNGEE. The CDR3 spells CASSVSAGNTEAFF. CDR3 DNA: TGTGCCAGCAGCGTATCGGCAGGGAACACTGAAGCTTTCTTT.

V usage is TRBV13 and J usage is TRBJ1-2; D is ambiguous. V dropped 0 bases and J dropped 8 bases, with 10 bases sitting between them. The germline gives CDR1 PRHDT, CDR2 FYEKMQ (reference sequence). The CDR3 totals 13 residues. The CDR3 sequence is CASSLGRLGGYTF. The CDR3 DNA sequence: TGTGCCAGCAGCTTAGGTCGCCTCGGGGGCTACACCTTC.

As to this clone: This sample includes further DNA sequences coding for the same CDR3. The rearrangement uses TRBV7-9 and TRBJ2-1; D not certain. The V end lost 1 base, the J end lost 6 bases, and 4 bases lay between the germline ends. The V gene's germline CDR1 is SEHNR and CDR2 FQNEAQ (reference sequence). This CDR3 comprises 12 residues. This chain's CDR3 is CASSLGRNEQFF. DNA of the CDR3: TGTGCCAGCAGCTTAGGTCGCAATGAGCAGTTCTTC.

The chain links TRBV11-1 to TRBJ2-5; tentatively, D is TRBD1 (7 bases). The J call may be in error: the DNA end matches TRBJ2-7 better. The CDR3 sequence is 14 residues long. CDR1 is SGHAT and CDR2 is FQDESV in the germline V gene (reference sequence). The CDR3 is CASSRGTAAYEQYF. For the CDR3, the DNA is TGTGCCAGCAGCCGCGGGACAGCTGCCTACGAGCAGTACTTC.

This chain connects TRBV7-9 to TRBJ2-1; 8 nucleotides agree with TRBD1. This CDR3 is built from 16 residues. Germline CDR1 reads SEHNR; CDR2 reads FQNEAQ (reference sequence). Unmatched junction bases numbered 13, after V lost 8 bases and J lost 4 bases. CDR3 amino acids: CASLSPRTGNYNEQFF. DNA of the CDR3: TGTGCCAGCCTTTCGCCCCGGACAGGGAATTACAATGAGCAGTTCTTC.

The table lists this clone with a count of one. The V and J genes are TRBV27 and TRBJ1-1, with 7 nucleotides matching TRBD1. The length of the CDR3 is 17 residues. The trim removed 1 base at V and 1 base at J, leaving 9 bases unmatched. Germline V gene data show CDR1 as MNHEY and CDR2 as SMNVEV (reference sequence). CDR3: CASSLWGGQVENTEAFF. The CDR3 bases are TGTGCCAGCAGTTTATGGGGCGGACAGGTGGAGAACACTGAAGCTTTCTTT.

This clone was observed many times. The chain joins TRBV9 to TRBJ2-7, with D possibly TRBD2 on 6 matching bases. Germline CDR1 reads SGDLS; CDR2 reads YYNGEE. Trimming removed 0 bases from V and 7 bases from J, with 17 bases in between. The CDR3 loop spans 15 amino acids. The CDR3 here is CASSVAWCIRGEQYF. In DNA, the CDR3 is TGTGCCAGCAGCGTAGCTTGGTGCATCCGGGGGGAGCAGTACTTC.

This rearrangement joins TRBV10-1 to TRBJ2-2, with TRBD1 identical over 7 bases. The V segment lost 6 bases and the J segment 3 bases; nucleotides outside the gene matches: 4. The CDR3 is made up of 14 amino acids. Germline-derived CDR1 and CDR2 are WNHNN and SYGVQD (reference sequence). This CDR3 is CASRQGQDTGELFF. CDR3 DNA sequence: TGCGCCAGCAGACAGGGGCAGGACACCGGGGAGCTGTTTTTT.

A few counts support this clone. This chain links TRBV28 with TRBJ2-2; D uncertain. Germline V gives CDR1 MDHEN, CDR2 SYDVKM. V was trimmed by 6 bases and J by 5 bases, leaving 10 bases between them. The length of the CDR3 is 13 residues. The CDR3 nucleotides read TGTGCCAGCAGGACCCTCCATACCGGGGAGCTGTTTTTT. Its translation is CASRTLHTGELFF. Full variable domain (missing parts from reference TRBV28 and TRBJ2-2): DVKVTQSSRYLVKRTGEKVFLECVQDMDHENMFWYRQDPGLGLRLIYFSYDVKMKEKGDIPEGYSVSREKKERFSLILESASTNQTSMYLCASRTLHTGELFFGEGSRLTVL.

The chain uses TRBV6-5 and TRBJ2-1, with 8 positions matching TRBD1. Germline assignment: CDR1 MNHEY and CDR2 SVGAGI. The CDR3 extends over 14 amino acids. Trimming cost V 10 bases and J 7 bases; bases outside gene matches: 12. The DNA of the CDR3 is TGTGCCACAGGGACGGACAGGGAATTGAATGAGCAGTTCTTC. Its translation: CATGTDRELNEQFF.

The CDR3 sequence: CASSPQGGGLNSLVKYF. Written as DNA, the CDR3 is TGTGCCAGCAGCCCCCAGGGGGGGGGACTGAACTCGCTTGTCAAGTACTTC. This chain joins TRBV11-2 and TRBJ2-7; TRBD1 or TRBD2 may be the D gene (7 bases each). Looked up from germline, CDR1 is SGHAT and CDR2 is FQNNGV. This CDR3 region has 17 residues. The V gene lost 5 bases and the J gene lost 11 bases, with 31 bases spanning the gap.

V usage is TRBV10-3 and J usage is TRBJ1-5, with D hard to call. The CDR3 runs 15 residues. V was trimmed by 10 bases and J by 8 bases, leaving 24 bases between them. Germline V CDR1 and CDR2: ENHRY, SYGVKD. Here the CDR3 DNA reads TGTGCCACCCAACCCTCCAGCGCTGGGATAAAGCCCCAGCATTTT. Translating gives CATQPSSAGIKPQHF.

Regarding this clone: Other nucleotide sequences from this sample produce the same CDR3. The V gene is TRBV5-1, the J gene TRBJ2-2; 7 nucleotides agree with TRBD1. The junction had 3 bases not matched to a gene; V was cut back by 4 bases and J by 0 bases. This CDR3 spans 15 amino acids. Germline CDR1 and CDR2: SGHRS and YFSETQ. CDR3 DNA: TGCGCCAGCAGCCTCGGGACAGCGAACACCGGGGAGCTGTTTTTT. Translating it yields CASSLGTANTGELFF.

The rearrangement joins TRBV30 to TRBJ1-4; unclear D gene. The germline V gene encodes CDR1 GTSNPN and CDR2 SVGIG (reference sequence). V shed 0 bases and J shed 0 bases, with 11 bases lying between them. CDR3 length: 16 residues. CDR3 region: CAWSVSSHATNEKLFF. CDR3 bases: TGTGCCTGGAGTGTTAGCAGCCACGCAACTAATGAAAAACTGTTTTTT.

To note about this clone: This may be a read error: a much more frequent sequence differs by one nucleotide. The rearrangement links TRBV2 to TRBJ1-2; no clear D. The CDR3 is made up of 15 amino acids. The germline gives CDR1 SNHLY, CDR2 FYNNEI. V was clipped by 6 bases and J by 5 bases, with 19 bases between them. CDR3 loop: CASSLNGESTYGYTF. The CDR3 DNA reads TGTGCCAGCAGCCTAAACGGGGAATCCACTTATGGCTACACCTTC.

CDR3 residues: CASSVGLASSSYNEQFF. In DNA form, the CDR3 reads TGTGCCAGCAGCGTAGGTCTAGCGTCTAGCTCCTACAATGAGCAGTTCTTC. The chain recombines TRBV9 with TRBJ2-1; the D gene is possibly TRBD2 (6 bases). CDR3 length: 17 residues. The V end lost 0 bases, the J end lost 0 bases, and 13 bases lay between the germline ends. Germline CDR1 SGDLS, CDR2 YYNGEE.

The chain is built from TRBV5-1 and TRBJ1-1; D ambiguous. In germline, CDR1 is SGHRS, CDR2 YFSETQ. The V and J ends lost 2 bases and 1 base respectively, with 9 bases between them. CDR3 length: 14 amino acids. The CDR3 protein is CASSFSHRNTEAFF. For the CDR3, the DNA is TGCGCCAGCAGCTTCTCTCATCGGAACACTGAAGCTTTCTTT.

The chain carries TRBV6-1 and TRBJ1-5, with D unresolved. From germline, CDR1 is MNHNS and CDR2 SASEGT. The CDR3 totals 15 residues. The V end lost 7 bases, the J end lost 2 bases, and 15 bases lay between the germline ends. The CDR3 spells CASIYAVGRNQPQHF. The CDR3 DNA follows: TGTGCCAGCATTTATGCCGTGGGTCGCAATCAGCCCCAGCATTTT.

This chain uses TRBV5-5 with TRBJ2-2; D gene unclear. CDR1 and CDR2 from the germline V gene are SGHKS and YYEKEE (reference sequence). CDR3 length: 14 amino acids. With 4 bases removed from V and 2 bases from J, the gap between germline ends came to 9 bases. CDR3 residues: CASSIGPNTGELFF. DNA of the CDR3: TGTGCCAGCAGCATCGGACCTAACACCGGGGAGCTGTTTTTT.

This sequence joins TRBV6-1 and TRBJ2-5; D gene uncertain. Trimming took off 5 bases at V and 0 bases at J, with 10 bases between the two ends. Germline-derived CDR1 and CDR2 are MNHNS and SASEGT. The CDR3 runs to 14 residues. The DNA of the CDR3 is TGTGCCAGCAGTCTGGCGCAGTACCAAGAGACCCAGTACTTC. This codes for CASSLAQYQETQYF.